The rows below give T cell receptor beta chains drawn from one sample of a study of cytomegalovirus exposure and HLA in healthy donors. TCRdb's copy holds only in-frame clones and misses some; the assay was immunoSEQ multiplex PCR. Among tens of thousands of clones, 94% were seen once, and the ten largest hold about 0.63%. What was sequenced was PBMCs. The receptors were gathered from a woman under 30 in good health and CMV-seronegative. CDR3s include the opening cysteine and the closing phenylalanine or tryptophan. Each record gives: D gene, V gene, J gene, clone size, CDR3 DNA, CDR3 protein. The D gene is left open where the match is weak. Not every row has a clone size; where given, it reads once, few, many or a size class.

TRBD1	TRBV7-3	TRBJ2-3	.	TGTGCCAGCAGCTTACAGGGGGACCCAAGCACAGATACGCAGTATTTT	CASSLQGDPSTDTQYF
.	TRBV18	TRBJ1-3	.	TGTGCCAGCTCACCGGAGGGACGCAGCTCTGGAAACACCATATATTTT	CASSPEGRSSGNTIYF
.	TRBV30	TRBJ1-1	.	TGTGCCTGGAGAAAGCCCCAAACGCCTTTCTTT	CAWRKPQTPFF
.	TRBV2	TRBJ2-2	.	TGTGCCAGCAGTGAATTTGTACAGGACACCGGGGAGCTGTTTTTT	CASSEFVQDTGELFF
TRBD2	TRBV4-2	TRBJ2-6	.	TGTGCCAGCAGCCAGACTAGCGGGGTTAGCTCTGGGGCCAACGTCCTGACTTTC	CASSQTSGVSSGANVLTF
.	TRBV5-1	TRBJ1-4	.	TGCGCCAGCAGCCAGCAACAGGGTGGTGAAAAACTGTTTTTT	CASSQQQGGEKLFF
.	TRBV2	TRBJ2-1	.	TGTGCCAGCAGAAGGACTTACAATGAGCAGTTCTTC	CASRRTYNEQFF
TRBD2	TRBV4-3	TRBJ2-5	once	TGCGCCAGCAGCCAAGATGGGGGCACGGGGGGGTTGACCCAGTACTTC	CASSQDGGTGGLTQYF
.	TRBV7-2	TRBJ1-5	.	TGTGCCAGCAGCTTAGGAAGGGGTCAGCCCCAGCATTTT	CASSLGRGQPQHF
TRBD2	TRBV6-1	TRBJ2-4	.	TGTGCCAGCAGTGTCCGGGAGGGGGGCATTCAGTACTTC	CASSVREGGIQYF